These 9 T cell receptor beta chains originate from one sample sequenced in a study of blood T cell repertoires in COVID-19. Generated by immunoSEQ multiplex PCR, the TCRdb table keeps only in-frame clones and is missing some. Here the sample spans a few hundred thousand clones, 85% being singletons. The sequenced sample was peripheral blood. The receptors originated from a man between 45 and 60 years old with active or convalescent COVID-19.

V is TRBV7-3 and J is TRBJ2-6; 8 bases fit TRBD1. The CDR3 is 17 residues long. J lost 0 bases, V lost 8 bases, and 9 bases had no gene match. Per the germline V gene, CDR1 is SGHTA and CDR2 is FQGTGA. The CDR3, as DNA: TGTGCCAGCGCGGCAGGGGGCCCCAACTCTGGGGCCAACGTCCTGACTTTC. Translation: CASAAGGPNSGANVLTF. Based on the CDR3 plus reference TRBV7-3 and TRBJ2-6, the full variable domain is GAGVSQTPSNKVTEKGKYVELRCDPISGHTALYWYRQSLGQGPEFLIYFQGTGAADDSGLPNDRFFAVRPEGSVSTLKIQRTERGDSAVYLCASAAGGPNSGANVLTFGAGSRLTVL.

The chain combines TRBV28 with TRBJ2-3; a possible D gene is TRBD2 (6 bases). Deletions cut 2 bases from V and 6 bases from J, with 15 bases between. The CDR3 extends over 15 amino acids. Germline loops: CDR1 MDHEN, CDR2 SYDVKM. The CDR3 region has the DNA TGTGCCAGCAGTTTACGTAGCGGCCCGACCGATACGCAGTATTTT. Protein: CASSLRSGPTDTQYF.

The chain carries TRBV7-3 and TRBJ1-2; D gene uncertain. Trimming cost V 4 bases and J 5 bases, with 23 bases left between them. The CDR3 runs 17 residues. Germline V gene sequence: CDR1 SGHTA, CDR2 FQGTGA. CDR3 loop: CASSYGSPRKREYGYTF. CDR3 in DNA: TGTGCCAGCAGCTACGGCTCCCCGCGGAAGAGGGAGTATGGCTACACCTTC.

This chain uses TRBV28 with TRBJ2-7; D is perhaps TRBD2 (5 bases). The V end lost 5 bases, the J end lost 3 bases, and 17 bases lay between the germline ends. Germline lookup yields CDR1 MDHEN and CDR2 SYDVKM. The CDR3 has 15 amino acids. This CDR3 is CASSLRRGWDYEQYF. The CDR3 DNA sequence: TGTGCCAGCAGTCTACGACGGGGTTGGGACTACGAGCAGTACTTC.

V and J are TRBV28 and TRBJ1-2; D call uncertain. This CDR3 is 13 amino acids long. Between the trimmed V and J ends, which lost 1 base and 8 bases, there was a span of 11 bases. Germline values: CDR1 MDHEN, CDR2 SYDVKM. The CDR3 sequence is CASSLYSTRGYTF. DNA of the CDR3: TGTGCCAGCAGTTTATACTCCACCAGGGGCTACACCTTC.

The chain couples TRBV12-5 to TRBJ2-2; TRBD2 matches 9 bases. This CDR3 is 16 amino acids long. Germline assignment: CDR1 LGHNT and CDR2 FRNRAP. V gave up 5 bases and J gave up 4 bases; unmatched junction bases: 8. The chain's CDR3 is CASGVGLAGSTGELFF. CDR3 DNA sequence: TGTGCTAGTGGTGTGGGGCTAGCGGGAAGCACCGGGGAGCTGTTTTTT.

CDR3 sequence reads: CASPPPGTGDFLEYF. DNA of the CDR3: TGTGCCAGCCCCCCGCCTGGAACAGGGGATTTTTTGGAGTACTTC. This sequence joins TRBV28 and TRBJ2-7, with 7 positions matching TRBD1. V lost 8 bases, J lost 11 bases, and 21 bases stayed unmatched. Germline CDR1 MDHEN, CDR2 SYDVKM. The CDR3 sequence is 15 residues long.

This chain uses TRBV5-1 with TRBJ2-7; no clear D. Per the germline V gene, CDR1 is SGHRS and CDR2 is YFSETQ. CDR3 length: 12 amino acids. The V and J ends lost 0 bases and 2 bases respectively, with 3 bases between them. This chain's CDR3 is CASSLVAYEQYF. The CDR3 region has the DNA TGCGCCAGCAGCTTGGTAGCCTACGAGCAGTACTTC.

The V call is TRBV5-5, the J call TRBJ1-1; D might be TRBD1 (6 bases). Germline CDR1 is SGHKS and CDR2 is YYEKEE (reference sequence). The CDR3 totals 16 residues. Trimming took off 0 bases at V and 0 bases at J, with 12 bases between the two ends. CDR3 bases: TGTGCCAGCAGCTTGGGGGGGACACTCTTGAACACTGAAGCTTTCTTT. Its protein is CASSLGGTLLNTEAFF.